These 20 T cell receptor beta chains originate from one sample sequenced in a study of blood T cell repertoires in COVID-19. Repertoires were generated with immunoSEQ multiplex PCR, while TCRdb's copy carries only in-frame clones and drops some. This table holds 470,000 or so clones, roughly 85% found once. Input material: peripheral blood. The receptors here all came from a human donor in a cohort sampled during active COVID-19.

The chain links TRBV5-5 to TRBJ1-6; TRBD1 matches at 7 bases. Losses at the gene ends were 4 bases for V and 5 bases for J; bases not matched to a gene: 6. Germline CDR1 is SGHKS and CDR2 is YYEKEE (reference sequence). The CDR3 is 15 residues long. The CDR3 nucleotides are TGTGCCAGCAGCGTTGGGACAGTAGATAATTCACCCCTCCACTTT. Its translation is CASSVGTVDNSPLHF.

This chain links TRBV29-1 with TRBJ2-1; 11 bases match TRBD2. The CDR3 sequence is 13 residues long. Germline values: CDR1 SQVTM, CDR2 ANQGSEA. Germline trimming cut 8 bases from V and 4 bases from J; bases unmatched to any gene: 4. Here the CDR3 DNA reads TGCAGCCTGGGACTAGCGGAGTACAATGAGCAGTTCTTC. Its protein is CSLGLAEYNEQFF.

The rearrangement joins TRBV9 to TRBJ2-2, with 8 bases lining up with TRBD2. Germline CDR1 reads SGDLS; CDR2 reads YYNGEE. The CDR3 spans 17 residues. After removal of 4 bases from V and 7 bases from J, the junction contained 15 bases not matched to a gene. CDR3 DNA: TGTGCCAGCAGCCCACGTTGGGGCGGGAGGTCCGACGGGGAGCTGTTTTTT. This translates into CASSPRWGGRSDGELFF.

This sequence joins TRBV7-9 and TRBJ2-7, with TRBD1 identical over 11 bases. This CDR3 has 15 amino acids. Per the germline V gene, CDR1 is SEHNR and CDR2 is FQNEAQ (reference sequence). Losses at the gene ends were 4 bases for V and 4 bases for J; bases not matched to a gene: 6. The CDR3 is CASSSGQGAVYEQYF. The CDR3 region has the DNA TGTGCCAGCAGCTCAGGACAGGGGGCCGTATACGAGCAGTACTTC. The whole variable domain, remainder taken from reference TRBV7-9 and TRBJ2-7, is DTGVSQNPRHKITKRGQNVTFRCDPISEHNRLYWYRQTLGQGPEFLTYFQNEAQLEKSRLLSDRFSAERPKGSFSTLEIQRTEQGDSAMYLCASSSGQGAVYEQYFGPGTRLTVT.

The chain recombines TRBV5-5 with TRBJ2-3, with D maybe TRBD2 (5 bases). The V gene's germline CDR1 is SGHKS and CDR2 YYEKEE (reference sequence). V was cut by 4 bases and J by 5 bases, with 14 bases left in between. The CDR3 runs to 14 residues. The DNA for the CDR3 is TGTGCCAGCAGCAGCCCGTCCCGGGGAGATACGCAGTATTTT. Protein sequence: CASSSPSRGDTQYF.

The chain carries TRBV6-6 and TRBJ1-1; D ambiguous. Germline CDR1 reads MNHNY; CDR2 reads SVGAGI (reference sequence). With 7 bases removed from V and 5 bases from J, the gap between germline ends came to 11 bases. This CDR3 region has 12 residues. CDR3: CASTATGTEAFF. The DNA for the CDR3 is TGTGCCAGCACCGCGACCGGGACTGAAGCTTTCTTT.

The gene calls are TRBV6-5 and TRBJ1-5; 8 bases are shared with TRBD1. Germline assignment: CDR1 MNHEY and CDR2 SVGAGI. Unmatched junction bases numbered 9, after V lost 6 bases and J lost 5 bases. This CDR3 spans 15 amino acids. In DNA form, the CDR3 reads TGTGCCAGCAGATTAAGGACAGGGCAGGATCAGCCCCAGCATTTT. Its protein product is CASRLRTGQDQPQHF.

The V and J genes are TRBV28 and TRBJ1-1; D remains unclear. V dropped 11 bases and J dropped 8 bases, with 24 bases sitting between them. This CDR3 has 14 residues. Germline lookup yields CDR1 MDHEN and CDR2 SYDVKM. This CDR3 is CAAYRPSRVSEAFF. DNA of the CDR3: TGTGCCGCCTACCGGCCCTCGCGAGTTAGCGAAGCTTTCTTT.

In this sample, this clone turned up once. The same CDR3 arises from other DNA sequences in this sample as well. This chain connects TRBV30 to TRBJ1-5; a possible D gene is TRBD1 (5 bases). Trimming stripped 2 bases from V and 1 base from J, with 6 bases between. CDR1 is GTSNPN and CDR2 is SVGIG in the germline V gene (reference sequence). CDR3 length: 13 residues. This chain's CDR3 is CAWSPGSNQPQHF. CDR3 bases: TGTGCCTGGAGTCCAGGGAGCAATCAGCCCCAGCATTTT.

V gene TRBV6-6 combines with J gene TRBJ1-6; D perhaps matches TRBD1 (6 bases). Germline CDR1 is MNHNY and CDR2 is SVGAGI (reference sequence). V lost 7 bases to trimming and J lost 7 bases, with 17 bases between them. This CDR3 region has 15 residues. The CDR3 spells CASNRGGGNNSPLHF. As DNA, the CDR3 is TGTGCCAGCAATCGAGGGGGAGGGAACAATTCACCCCTCCACTTT.

The rearrangement joins TRBV29-1 to TRBJ2-3; 9 bases agree with TRBD2. Germline CDR1 and CDR2: SQVTM and ANQGSEA. The CDR3 covers 15 residues. V trimming: 1 base; J trimming: 2 bases; junction bases outside the gene matches: 4. The CDR3 sequence is CSVEGASGVTDTQYF. Written as DNA, the CDR3 is TGCAGCGTTGAAGGGGCTAGCGGGGTCACAGATACGCAGTATTTT.

This clone was seen once. The rearrangement uses TRBV27 and TRBJ2-5; 7 bases are a match to TRBD2. Trimming took 9 bases from V and 1 from J; bases not matched to a gene: 11. The CDR3 extends over 15 amino acids. The germline CDR1 and CDR2 sequences are MNHEY and SMNVEV (reference sequence). The CDR3 sequence is CASSPWREPQETQYF. The CDR3 coding sequence is TGTGCCAGTTCCCCCTGGCGGGAGCCCCAAGAGACCCAGTACTTC.

This clone appeared a few times. The V and J genes are TRBV24-1 and TRBJ2-2; 7 nucleotides line up with TRBD1. The CDR3 has 18 amino acids. Losses at the gene ends were 3 bases for V and 2 bases for J; bases not matched to a gene: 11. CDR1 is KGHDR and CDR2 is SFDVKD in the germline V gene. CDR3 DNA sequence: TGTGCCACCAGTGATACCCGTTGGGGACAGACTAACACCGGGGAGCTGTTTTTT. It specifies CATSDTRWGQTNTGELFF.

The V gene is TRBV5-1, the J gene TRBJ1-5, with 7 bases that match TRBD1. V dropped 0 bases and J dropped 6; count of bases not matched to a gene: 12. This CDR3 is built from 17 residues. Germline CDR1 is SGHRS and CDR2 is YFSETQ. The CDR3 sequence: CASSLGQGEHQSQPQHF. DNA for the CDR3: TGCGCCAGCAGCTTGGGGCAGGGGGAGCACCAAAGTCAGCCCCAGCATTTT.

This rearrangement joins TRBV27 to TRBJ1-2, with D perhaps TRBD1 (6 bases). V lost 6 bases, J lost 4 bases, and 15 bases lay in between. There are 14 residues in the CDR3. Germline CDR1 MNHEY, CDR2 SMNVEV (reference sequence). CDR3 sequence (DNA): TGTGCCAGCAGCCGAAATGGACAGATCTATGGCTACACCTTC. As protein: CASSRNGQIYGYTF.

The V call is TRBV27, the J call TRBJ1-1, with 9 bases that match TRBD1. V trimming: 3 bases; J trimming: 1 base; junction bases outside the gene matches: 3. Germline V lookup: CDR1 MNHEY, CDR2 SMNVEV (reference sequence). The CDR3 loop spans 15 amino acids. CDR3 sequence: CASSFRDRANTEAFF. The CDR3 DNA follows: TGTGCCAGCAGTTTTCGGGACAGGGCGAACACTGAAGCTTTCTTT.

The V and J genes are TRBV2 and TRBJ2-3; TRBD2 might be the D (5 bases). This CDR3 is 15 amino acids long. CDR1 is SNHLY and CDR2 is FYNNEI in the germline V gene. Trimming removed 7 bases at V and 6 bases at J, with 20 bases between. The DNA for the CDR3 is TGTGCCAGCATCGAGGAGGTGTCCGGGATGGATACGCAGTATTTT. Its protein is CASIEEVSGMDTQYF.

The chain combines TRBV7-8 with TRBJ2-1; TRBD2 is a possible D gene (6 bases). Germline V lookup: CDR1 SGHVS, CDR2 FQNEAQ. The CDR3 has 17 amino acids. V dropped 5 bases and J dropped 0 bases, with 17 bases sitting between them. The CDR3 coding sequence is TGTGCCAGCAGCCCCTTTTTACTAGCATTCTCCTACAATGAGCAGTTCTTC. Encoded protein: CASSPFLLAFSYNEQFF.

The chain uses TRBV7-3 and TRBJ1-4; 7 bases align to TRBD1. The CDR3 is 15 amino acids. Trimming took 5 bases from V and 5 from J; bases not matched to a gene: 8. Germline values: CDR1 SGHTA, CDR2 FQGTGA. This chain's CDR3 is CASSRTGTENEKLFF. The CDR3 coding sequence is TGTGCCAGCAGCCGAACCGGGACAGAGAATGAAAAACTGTTTTTT.

V is TRBV4-2 and J is TRBJ2-1; TRBD1 is a possible D gene (7 bases). CDR1 is LGHNA, CDR2 YNFKEQ, per germline. V dropped 3 bases and J dropped 10 bases, with 25 bases sitting between them. The CDR3 totals 17 residues. In DNA, the CDR3 is TGTGCCAGCAGCCACGTTCGGGGGACAGACGAATTATGGGAGCAGTTCTTC. Translated, it gives CASSHVRGTDELWEQFF.